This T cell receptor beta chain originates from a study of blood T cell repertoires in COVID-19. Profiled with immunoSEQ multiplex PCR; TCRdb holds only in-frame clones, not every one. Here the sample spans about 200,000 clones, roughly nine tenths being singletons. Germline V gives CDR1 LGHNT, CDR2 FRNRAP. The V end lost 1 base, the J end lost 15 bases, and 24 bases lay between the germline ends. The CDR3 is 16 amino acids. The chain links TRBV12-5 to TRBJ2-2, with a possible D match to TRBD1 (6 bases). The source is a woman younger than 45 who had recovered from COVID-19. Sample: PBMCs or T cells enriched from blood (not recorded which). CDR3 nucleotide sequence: TGTGCTAGTGGTTTGGGACAGGTCGCAGGGGACCCCGGGGTGTTTTTT. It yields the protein CASGLGQVAGDPGVFF.